These 10 T cell receptor beta chains originate from one sample sequenced in a study of PD-1 blockade in classical Hodgkin lymphoma. Brentuximab vedotin exposure varied among the patients, all of whom had relapsed after autologous stem cell transplantation. TCRdb keeps only in-frame clones here, not all; method: immunoSEQ multiplex PCR. The top ten hold about 10% of the sample, which has about 11,000 clones, about 71% seen once. Sequencing was performed on peripheral blood mononuclear cells (PBMCs), taken at baseline. All receptors derive from a human donor with classical Hodgkin lymphoma.

The gene calls are TRBV2 and TRBJ2-1; no firm D call. Deletions cut 6 bases from V and 5 bases from J, with 5 bases between. Per germline, CDR1 SNHLY and CDR2 FYNNEI. This CDR3 is built from 11 residues. CDR3: CASRYHNEQFF. The CDR3 coding sequence is TGTGCCAGCAGGTACCACAATGAGCAGTTCTTC.

The CDR3 loop is CAWSDPGETGELFF. The CDR3 DNA reads TGTGCCTGGAGTGATCCGGGGGAGACCGGGGAGCTGTTTTTT. This chain links TRBV30 with TRBJ2-2; perhaps TRBD2 as D (6 bases). CDR3 size: 14 residues. V lost 1 base and J lost 5, with 11 bases in between. Germline assignment: CDR1 GTSNPN and CDR2 SVGIG (reference sequence). The full variable domain, completed using reference TRBV30 and TRBJ2-2, is SQTIHQWPATLVQPVGSPLSLECTVEGTSNPNLYWYRQAAGRGLQLLFYSVGIGQISSEVPQNLSASRPQDRQFILSSKKLLLSDSGFYLCAWSDPGETGELFFGEGSRLTVL.

The rearrangement joins TRBV5-1 to TRBJ1-3; no definite D call. The V and J ends lost 4 bases and 4 bases respectively, with 12 bases between them. The CDR3 covers 14 residues. Germline CDR1 is SGHRS and CDR2 is YFSETQ. CDR3 nucleotide sequence: TGCGCCAGCAGCGAAGGCTACGAGGGAAACACCATATATTTT. It translates to CASSEGYEGNTIYF.

The rearrangement joins TRBV29-1 to TRBJ1-2; D not certain. This CDR3 region has 11 residues. V lost 4 bases and J lost 4, with 7 bases in between. Germline CDR1 is SQVTM and CDR2 is ANQGSEA. This CDR3 reads CSVAPVYGYTF. CDR3 DNA sequence: TGCAGCGTTGCACCAGTCTATGGCTACACCTTC.

This clone showed up just a few times. The gene calls are TRBV5-5 and TRBJ2-6; a possible D gene is TRBD1 (5 bases). Germline assignment: CDR1 SGHKS and CDR2 YYEKEE (reference sequence). The CDR3 loop spans 15 amino acids. Trimming left V 5 bases short and J 0 bases short, with 9 bases between. DNA of the CDR3: TGTGCCAGCAGAAAGGACAACTCTGGGGCCAACGTCCTGACTTTC. Amino acid sequence: CASRKDNSGANVLTF. Together with reference TRBV5-5 and TRBJ2-6, the CDR3 gives the full variable domain: DAGVTQSPTHLIKTRGQQVTLRCSPISGHKSVSWYQQVLGQGPQFIFQYYEKEERGRGNFPDRFSARQFPNYSSELNVNALLLGDSALYLCASRKDNSGANVLTFGAGSRLTVL.

V is TRBV6-5 and J is TRBJ1-4; 8 bases agree with TRBD1. The CDR3 covers 14 residues. Trimming cost V 5 bases and J 8 bases; bases outside gene matches: 7. Germline CDR1 and CDR2: MNHEY and SVGAGI. The CDR3 spells CASSRTGSGEKLFF. The CDR3 DNA reads as TGTGCCAGCAGTAGGACAGGGTCAGGCGAAAAACTGTTTTTT.

The chain carries TRBV7-2 and TRBJ1-1, with D unclear. The CDR3 is 13 amino acids. The V end was cut by 3 bases, the J end by 2 bases, with 7 bases between. CDR1 is SGHTA and CDR2 is FQGNSA in the germline V gene. Written as DNA, the CDR3 is TGTGCCAGCAGCTTTGAATTTAACACTGAAGCTTTCTTT. Its protein is CASSFEFNTEAFF.

The rearrangement uses TRBV20-1 and TRBJ2-3; D is unclear. V lost 6 bases and J 1 base, leaving 5 bases between the germline ends. This CDR3 contains 11 residues. In germline, CDR1 is DFQATT, CDR2 SNEGSKA (reference sequence). The CDR3 nucleotides read TGCAGTGCAGACCGCACAGATACGCAGTATTTT. Translation: CSADRTDTQYF.

This clone was seen a few times. CDR3 sequence reads: CASSSDRQTQYF. As DNA, the CDR3 is TGTGCCAGCAGTTCTGACAGGCAGACCCAGTACTTC. V is TRBV28 and J is TRBJ2-5; maybe TRBD1 (6 bases). The CDR3 loop spans 12 amino acids. CDR1 is MDHEN and CDR2 is SYDVKM in the germline V gene. Between the trimmed V and J ends, which lost 4 bases and 6 bases, there was a span of 9 bases. Based on the CDR3 plus reference TRBV28 and TRBJ2-5, the full variable domain is DVKVTQSSRYLVKRTGEKVFLECVQDMDHENMFWYRQDPGLGLRLIYFSYDVKMKEKGDIPEGYSVSREKKERFSLILESASTNQTSMYLCASSSDRQTQYFGPGTRLLVL.

In DNA, the CDR3 is TGTGCCAGCAGCTCTAGAACGGGGAATGAGCAGTTCTTC. Protein: CASSSRTGNEQFF. This sequence joins TRBV11-3 and TRBJ2-1, with D maybe TRBD2 (5 bases). The CDR3 consists of 13 residues. Germline CDR1 and CDR2: SGHNT and YENEEA. V dropped 4 bases and J dropped 7 bases, with 11 bases sitting between them.